Listed here are 7 T cell receptor beta chains from one sample, sequenced in a study of blood T cells in healthy people across ages. Combining a sample-barcoded 5' primer with a J-beta primer mix, a second PCR ran for roughly 7 to 11 cycles. TCRdb called the 5' RACE reads again in MiXCR, with one record for every CDR3 protein. This sample has some 1,800,000 distinct CDR3 sequences; more than 35% occur once, and the top ten carry more than 20%. The sample taken for sequencing was blood. Source of these receptors: a human donor in good health.

J is TRBJ2-5 and V is TRBV27; the match to TRBD1 covers 7 bases. The DNA end lines up better with TRBJ2-7; the J call may be wrong. Germline V gene lookup returns CDR1 MNHEY and CDR2 SMNVEV (reference sequence). This CDR3 region has 15 residues. CDR3 in amino acids: CASSLVQGNVDEQYF. For the CDR3, the DNA is TGTGCCAGCAGTTTAGTACAGGGGAATGTCGACGAGCAGTACTTC.

The chain has TRBV9 and TRBJ2-3; 7 nucleotides match TRBD2. The length of the CDR3 is 15 residues. V lost 1 base and J lost 0; bases outside the gene matches: 2. The germline V gene has CDR1 SGDLS and CDR2 YYNGEE. CDR3 residues: CASSVMTSSTDTQYF. Written as DNA, the CDR3 is TGTGCCAGCAGCGTAATGACTAGCAGCACAGATACGCAGTATTTT.

This clonotype has a handful of counts. The V call is TRBV24-1, the J call TRBJ2-1, with D tentatively TRBD2 (6 bases). Germline V gene data show CDR1 as KGHDR and CDR2 as SFDVKD. The CDR3 runs 14 residues. Trimming took 7 bases from V and 3 from J, leaving 12 bases between them. CDR3 DNA sequence: TGTGCCACCAGCCCCGGGAGCCACTACAATGAGCAGTTCTTC. Translated: CATSPGSHYNEQFF.

The chain couples TRBV4-1 to TRBJ1-4; D possibly corresponds to TRBD1 (5 bases). Germline CDR1 MGHRA, CDR2 YSYEKL. This CDR3 comprises 16 residues. V was clipped by 1 base and J by 4 bases, with 13 bases between them. DNA for the CDR3: TGCGCCAGCAGCCAAGCTCCGGGACTCCGTAATGAAAAACTGTTTTTT. It is translated as CASSQAPGLRNEKLFF.

The rearrangement joins TRBV7-2 to TRBJ2-7; TRBD1 or TRBD2 may be the D gene (6 bases each). Per germline, CDR1 SGHTA and CDR2 FQGNSA. This CDR3 comprises 15 residues. Trimming took off 2 bases at V and 2 bases at J, with 13 bases between the two ends. The chain's CDR3 is CASSLSRGVTYEQYF. CDR3 nucleotides: TGTGCCAGCAGCTTAAGTAGGGGGGTAACCTACGAGCAGTACTTC.

This clonotype was seen only a few times. CDR3 sequence: CASSPSFYEQFF. In DNA form, the CDR3 reads TGTGCCAGCAGCCCTAGTTTTTATGAGCAGTTCTTC. J is TRBJ2-1 and V is TRBV9; D is ambiguous. V shed 4 bases and J shed 8 bases, with 10 bases lying between them. This CDR3 spans 12 amino acids. CDR1 is SGDLS, CDR2 YYNGEE, per germline.

This clonotype was seen a handful of times. J is TRBJ1-2 and V is TRBV7-6; D not resolved. V was clipped by 5 bases and J by 3 bases, with 10 bases between them. Germline assignment: CDR1 SGHVS and CDR2 FNYEAQ. There are 13 residues in the CDR3. CDR3 coding DNA: TGTGCCAGCAGCAAAAGTCAGGACTATGGCTACACCTTC. This translates into CASSKSQDYGYTF.